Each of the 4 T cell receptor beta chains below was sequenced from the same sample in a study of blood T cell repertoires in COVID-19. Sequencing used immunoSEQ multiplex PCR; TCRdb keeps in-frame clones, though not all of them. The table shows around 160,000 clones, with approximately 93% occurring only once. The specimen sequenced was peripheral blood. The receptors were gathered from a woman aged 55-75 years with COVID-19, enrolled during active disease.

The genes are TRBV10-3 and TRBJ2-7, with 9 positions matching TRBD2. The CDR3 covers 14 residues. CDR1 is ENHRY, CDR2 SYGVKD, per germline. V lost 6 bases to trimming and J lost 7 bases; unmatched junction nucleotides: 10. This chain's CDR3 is CAISPGTSRGEQYF. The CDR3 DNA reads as TGTGCCATCAGCCCCGGGACTAGCAGAGGGGAGCAGTACTTC.

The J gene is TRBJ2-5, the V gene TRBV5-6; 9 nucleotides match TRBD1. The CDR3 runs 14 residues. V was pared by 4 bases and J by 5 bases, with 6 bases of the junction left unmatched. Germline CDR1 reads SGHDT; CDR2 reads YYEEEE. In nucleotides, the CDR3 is TGTGCCAGCAGCCCCGGGACAGGGTACGAGACCCAGTACTTC. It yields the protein CASSPGTGYETQYF.

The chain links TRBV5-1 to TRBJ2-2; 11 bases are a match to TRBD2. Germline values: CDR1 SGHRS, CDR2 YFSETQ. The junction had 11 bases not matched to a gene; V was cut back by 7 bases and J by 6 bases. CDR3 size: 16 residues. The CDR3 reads CASQNRTSGLSGELFF. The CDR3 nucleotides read TGCGCCAGCCAAAACCGGACTAGCGGGCTTTCCGGGGAGCTGTTTTTT.

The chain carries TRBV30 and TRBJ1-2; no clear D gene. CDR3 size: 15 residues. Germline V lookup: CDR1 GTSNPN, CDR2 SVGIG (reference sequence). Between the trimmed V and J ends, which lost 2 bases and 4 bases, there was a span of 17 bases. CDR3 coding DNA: TGTGCCTGGAGTCGTACCTCAGGCGATGGCTATGGCTACACCTTC. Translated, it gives CAWSRTSGDGYGYTF.